A single T cell receptor (beta chain) is shown here with its context. Its antigen is still unknown. Primers: 60 Vbeta forward and 13 Jbeta reverse. TCRdb keeps only in-frame clones here, not all; method: immunoSEQ multiplex PCR. The table for this sample gives approximately 150,000 clones. The germline CDR1 and CDR2 sequences are SGHRS and YFSETQ. V was trimmed by 0 bases and J by 1 base, leaving 4 bases between them. This CDR3 has 13 amino acids. Donors counted as nominally healthy when sampled, yet unrecorded immune exposures were likely. This sample was included in a study of cytomegalovirus exposure and HLA in healthy donors. Study observations and caveats: As a later analysis showed, several of the most significant clusters appeared to be linked to common viral pathogens. Reportedly, HLA-A and HLA-B alleles of most subjects were accurately predicted from TCR beta.

This receptor was taken from a woman between 18 and 29 years old in good health and CMV-seronegative. The chain has TRBV5-1 and TRBJ1-1; unclear D gene. Material: PBMCs. CDR3 sequence (DNA): TGCGCCAGCAGCTTGGGGGCGAACACTGAAGCTTTCTTT. Residues: CASSLGANTEAFF.